This TCR beta chain derives from a study of Graves' ophthalmopathy and Graves' hyperthyroidism. Study as a whole: The authors collected peripheral blood at initial diagnosis, before any treatment. Findings and caveats of the study: Blood was where most expanded thyroid clonotypes above 0.001 frequency also turned up.

The authors amplified TCR beta CDR3 regions from RNA transcripts. HTBI-primed RT-PCR formed the first round, and a multiplex PCR formed the second. Using its own MiXCR run on the multiplex PCR reads, TCRdb lists one record per CDR3 protein. The sample yields just over 400,000 distinct CDR3 sequences, roughly 21% seen once. This clonotype was picked up many times. Its specificity is unknown. This receptor was taken from a woman aged 18-29 years with stable Graves' hyperthyroidism. Sequencing was performed on peripheral blood.

CDR3 DNA: TGTGCCAGCAGTGAAGCCCGGGATTTCAACTATGGCTACACCTTC. Amino acids: CASSEARDFNYGYTF. V gene TRBV6-1 combines with J gene TRBJ1-2; no firm D call. Germline V CDR1 and CDR2: MNHNS, SASEGT. This CDR3 has 15 residues. Trimming cost V 0 bases and J 2 bases, with 10 bases left between them.